The present entry profiles one TCR beta chain with its context. Source study methods: Estimation of nucleated cell counts was performed using reference gene primer amplification. Only in-frame clones appear in the TCRdb table, and some are missing; sequencing was by immunoSEQ multiplex PCR. V and J calls and clone size are those listed in that table; D and trimming were worked out from the DNA. The sample consists of 80,000 to 90,000 clones, around 87% of them appearing once. The sample comes from a study of blood T cell repertoires in COVID-19. Study-level information: Collection of acute and convalescent COVID-19 samples took place in the United States, Italy and Spain.

The V gene end was trimmed by 6 bases and the J gene end by 1 base; junction bases not matched to a gene: 9. Looked up from germline, CDR1 is LNHDA and CDR2 is SQIVND (reference sequence). The CDR3 is 16 amino acids. The sample taken for sequencing was peripheral blood. The source is a man aged 35 to 55 with acute or convalescent COVID-19. The genes are TRBV19 and TRBJ2-1; 7 bases are a match to TRBD1. CDR3 sequence (DNA): TGTGCCAGTAGCCACCCGACAGGGATTTCCTACAATGAGCAGTTCTTC. It is translated as CASSHPTGISYNEQFF.